The present T cell receptor (beta chain) was sequenced within a study of T cells in localized non-small cell lung cancer. This clone was counted once. The antigen remains undetermined. Libraries were prepared by immunoSEQ multiplex PCR; TCRdb keeps only in-frame clonotypes and omits some of them. The data contain about 33,000 clones, around 90% of them singletons. Germline loops: CDR1 LNHDA, CDR2 SQIVND (reference sequence). This CDR3 has 14 amino acids. V lost 0 bases and J 9 bases, leaving 12 bases between the germline ends. General study results and limits: The highest T cell clonality was in uninvolved adjacent lung, above tumor. In adjacent lung, a median around 57 of the top 100 tumor clones were found.

The source is a man aged 35 to 69 with stage III lung adenocarcinoma. The rearrangement joins TRBV19 to TRBJ2-1; a possible D gene is TRBD1 (6 bases). Sequenced material: peripheral blood mononuclear cells, taken before any cancer treatment. This chain's CDR3 is CASSIEGATPEQFF. For the CDR3, the DNA is TGTGCCAGTAGTATAGAGGGGGCGACTCCTGAGCAGTTCTTC.